This entry describes one T cell receptor (beta chain). Assay: immunoSEQ multiplex PCR; the TCRdb copy retains only in-frame clones and omits some. The table lists nearly 2 million clones, about 95% of them singletons. This entry is derived from a study of shared clonotypes between healthy human individuals. Study context: Aged between 18 and 49, the donors were a couple of women and three men. There were three CD4 naive, three CD4 memory, two CD8 naive and one CD8 memory plates per donor.

Naive CD8 cells lacked CD45RO and underwent positive selection for CCR7, leaving out terminally differentiated effector memory CD45RA+ cells. Source material: naive CD8+ T cells sorted from blood. The clonotype originates from a man aged 18 to 30 in good health.

The CDR3 reads CASSESHGSNTGELFF. CDR3 DNA sequence: TGCGCCAGCAGTGAGAGCCACGGGTCGAACACCGGGGAGCTGTTTTTT. The V and J genes are TRBV10-1 and TRBJ2-2; D is undetermined. CDR3 size: 16 residues. V was cut by 2 bases and J by 0 bases, with 10 bases left in between. In germline, CDR1 is WNHNN, CDR2 SYGVQD (reference sequence).